The clone carrying this T cell receptor beta chain was found a few times. Its cognate antigen is unknown. This CDR3 has 14 amino acids. From germline, CDR1 is KGHSH and CDR2 LQKENI. V was clipped by 5 bases and J by 4 bases; unmatched bases: 3. This entry is derived from a study of beta chain features in type 1 diabetes. Study-level points and caveats: People with Type 1 diabetes carried modestly yet significantly shorter TCRB CDR3s in all four CD4+ subsets.

The investigators reverse transcribed all of the isolated RNA, so they sequenced expressed TCRB transcripts. Clones were sequenced by immunoSEQ multiplex PCR, and TCRdb holds only the in-frame ones, with some missing. Of 850,000 to 900,000 clones listed, roughly 17% are singletons. The sample comprised naive CD4+ T cells from blood. The TCR comes from a woman aged 18-29 years in good health. The chain joins TRBV18 to TRBJ2-7, with TRBD2 matching 12 bases. In DNA, the CDR3 is TGTGCCAGCTCAACCGGGACTAGCGGGTACGAGCAGTACTTC. It yields the protein CASSTGTSGYEQYF.